A selection of T cell receptor beta chains follows, all from one sample in a study of cytomegalovirus exposure and HLA in healthy donors. Profiling relied on immunoSEQ multiplex PCR, and the TCRdb table lists in-frame clones only, not all of them. The sample lists roughly 250,000 clones; more than 75% were seen once. The sample taken for sequencing was PBMCs. The source of these receptors is a woman between 25 and 40 years old in good health and CMV-seropositive. CDR3s include the opening cysteine and the closing phenylalanine or tryptophan. The D gene is left open where the match is weak. Expanded clones get a size class; other rows say once, few or many, or leave the size out.

J: TRBJ2-7; D: NA; V: TRBV7-8; size: NA; DNA: TGTGCCAGCAGCTTAGATAGGACAGCCTTAGACGAGCAGTACTTC; CDR3: CASSLDRTALDEQYF
J: TRBJ2-7; D: NA; V: TRBV19; size: NA; DNA: TGTGCCAGTAGTAACCGACTGAGCTACGAGCAGTACTTC; CDR3: CASSNRLSYEQYF
J: TRBJ2-2; D: TRBD2; V: TRBV10-3; size: NA; DNA: TGTGCCATCAGTGGGATTAGCGGGGCGAACACCGGGGAGCTGTTTTTT; CDR3: CAISGISGANTGELFF
J: TRBJ1-1; D: NA; V: TRBV18; size: NA; DNA: TGTGCCAGCTCCCGAGGTGACACTGAAGCTTTCTTT; CDR3: CASSRGDTEAFF
J: TRBJ1-2; D: TRBD1; V: TRBV5-4; size: NA; DNA: TGTGCCAGCAGCTTGGGAGGGGGCGCGTTGTATGGCTACACCTTC; CDR3: CASSLGGGALYGYTF
J: TRBJ1-1; D: NA; V: TRBV28; size: NA; DNA: TGTGCCAGCATAGAGGGGAACACTGAAGCTTTCTTT; CDR3: CASIEGNTEAFF
J: TRBJ2-5; D: TRBD2; V: TRBV4-1; size: NA; DNA: TGCGCCAGCAGGGCTAGCGGGAGGGAGACCCAGTACTTC; CDR3: CASRASGRETQYF
J: TRBJ1-2; D: NA; V: TRBV27; size: NA; DNA: TGTGCCAGCAGTTTTGGGTCAGGGTACGGCTACACCTTC; CDR3: CASSFGSGYGYTF
J: TRBJ2-1; D: TRBD2; V: TRBV9; size: NA; DNA: TGTGCCAGCAGCGTTAGACTAGCGGGTTCCTACAATGAGCAGTTCTTC; CDR3: CASSVRLAGSYNEQFF
J: TRBJ2-1; D: TRBD2; V: TRBV18; size: few; DNA: TGTGCCAGCTCACGAGACGGGAGGGCCCGCAATGAGCAGTTCTTC; CDR3: CASSRDGRARNEQFF
J: TRBJ2-7; D: TRBD1; V: TRBV29-1; size: NA; DNA: TGCAGCGTGATGGACAGGGTTACCTACGAGCAGTACTTC; CDR3: CSVMDRVTYEQYF
J: TRBJ2-5; D: NA; V: TRBV6-5; size: NA; DNA: TGTGCCAGCAGTTACCTAGGACAGCTTCAAGAGACCCAGTACTTC; CDR3: CASSYLGQLQETQYF
J: TRBJ2-4; D: NA; V: TRBV30; size: few; DNA: TGTGCCTGGAGTTCGGGACTGGGCGTTAAAAACATTCAGTACTTC; CDR3: CAWSSGLGVKNIQYF
J: TRBJ2-7; D: NA; V: TRBV6-5; size: NA; DNA: TGTGCCAGCAGCCGAGGACAGAACTACGAGCAGTACTTC; CDR3: CASSRGQNYEQYF